Following are 17 T cell receptor beta chains from one sample sequenced in a study of T cells in Graves' hyperthyroidism and ophthalmopathy. Authors of the study amplified TCR beta CDR3 regions from RNA transcripts. An initial round of RT-PCR targeting the TCR CDR3 relied on the HTBI primer set. MiXCR, run by TCRdb on the multiplex PCR reads, gives a single entry per CDR3 protein. The table records about 460,000 distinct CDR3 sequences, 20% to 25% of them present only once. Sequencing was performed on blood. These receptors came from a woman in her seventies with Graves' ophthalmopathy.

V usage is TRBV6-1 and J usage is TRBJ1-5; 8 bases map to TRBD1. V gave up 9 bases and J gave up 0 bases; unmatched junction bases: 10. Germline V gives CDR1 MNHNS, CDR2 SASEGT. The CDR3 runs to 16 residues. CDR3 DNA: TGTGCCAGTAGACAGACAGGGGTAAATAGCAATCAGCCCCAGCATTTT. Its translation: CASRQTGVNSNQPQHF.

The chain employs TRBV10-1 and TRBJ2-7; D is perhaps TRBD2 (6 bases). The CDR3 loop spans 16 amino acids. V shed 3 bases and J shed 2 bases, with 17 bases lying between them. Germline assignment: CDR1 WNHNN and CDR2 SYGVQD (reference sequence). CDR3 sequence (DNA): TGCGCCAGCAGTGACTCGCGGGAACAATTGGCCTACGAGCAGTACTTC. This translates into CASSDSREQLAYEQYF.

The rearrangement joins TRBV20-1 to TRBJ2-5, with 9 bases matching TRBD1. The CDR3 is made up of 15 amino acids. CDR1 DFQATT and CDR2 SNEGSKA come from the germline V gene (reference sequence). The J segment lost 6 bases and the V segment lost 3 bases, leaving 11 bases of the junction unmatched. CDR3 sequence: CSARGPGQGGQTQYF. Here the CDR3 DNA reads TGCAGTGCTAGGGGTCCGGGACAGGGAGGACAGACCCAGTACTTC.

This clonotype was recorded a few times. The chain carries TRBV20-1 and TRBJ2-1, with D perhaps matching TRBD1 (6 bases). The CDR3 is 13 residues long. In germline, CDR1 is DFQATT, CDR2 SNEGSKA (reference sequence). Trimming took 6 bases from V and 2 from J, leaving 11 bases between them. CDR3 in amino acids: CSARQETYNEQFF. CDR3 bases: TGCAGTGCCAGACAGGAGACCTACAATGAGCAGTTCTTC.

V and J are TRBV2 and TRBJ1-5, with a weak D call TRBD1 (6 bases). The V gene's germline CDR1 is SNHLY and CDR2 FYNNEI. The V and J ends lost 5 bases and 3 bases respectively, with 11 bases between them. The CDR3 consists of 14 residues. CDR3 DNA sequence: TGTGCCAGCAGTATCGGACAGAACAATCAGCCCCAGCATTTT. This translates into CASSIGQNNQPQHF.

The V and J genes are TRBV20-1 and TRBJ2-7, with 8 nucleotides matching TRBD1. This CDR3 spans 14 amino acids. V shed 6 bases and J 5 bases; nucleotides not matched to a gene: 12. Germline V gene lookup returns CDR1 DFQATT and CDR2 SNEGSKA (reference sequence). CDR3 nucleotides: TGCAGTGCCGCCCGGACAGGGTTGTTGGACGAGCAGTACTTC. Translated, it gives CSAARTGLLDEQYF.

The chain links TRBV6-5 to TRBJ1-2; D uncertain. The V and J ends lost 4 bases and 4 bases respectively, with 13 bases between them. Germline CDR1 reads MNHEY; CDR2 reads SVGAGI. CDR3 length equals 14 residues. In DNA, the CDR3 is TGTGCCAGCAGTTTCCTAGCCGGAGGCTATGGCTACACCTTC. As protein: CASSFLAGGYGYTF.

Ten or more counts support this clonotype. J is TRBJ1-1 and V is TRBV28; D gene uncertain. V lost 5 bases, J lost 1 base, and 5 bases lay in between. The CDR3 loop spans 12 amino acids. The germline gives CDR1 MDHEN, CDR2 SYDVKM. This CDR3 is CASSTTNTEAFF. For the CDR3, the DNA is TGTGCCAGCAGTACGACGAACACTGAAGCTTTCTTT. The full variable domain, its missing parts supplied by reference TRBV28 and TRBJ1-1, is DVKVTQSSRYLVKRTGEKVFLECVQDMDHENMFWYRQDPGLGLRLIYFSYDVKMKEKGDIPEGYSVSREKKERFSLILESASTNQTSMYLCASSTTNTEAFFGQGTRLTVV.

J is TRBJ1-3 and V is TRBV18; D remains unclear. V was pared by 3 bases and J by 2 bases, with 8 bases between. The CDR3 is 14 amino acids. From germline, CDR1 is KGHSH and CDR2 LQKENI. This CDR3 is CASSPNKAGNTIYF. The CDR3 DNA follows: TGTGCCAGCTCACCTAATAAGGCTGGAAACACCATATATTTT.

At least ten counts were recorded for this clonotype. The gene calls are TRBV6-1 and TRBJ1-2, with 12 bases that match TRBD1. The CDR3 has 16 residues. Trimming removed 8 bases from V and 6 bases from J; junction bases left unmatched: 13. Germline V gene sequence: CDR1 MNHNS, CDR2 SASEGT. CDR3 region: CASLRDRGHVVDGYTF. CDR3 in DNA: TGTGCCAGCCTCCGGGACAGGGGGCATGTCGTCGATGGCTACACCTTC.

This rearrangement joins TRBV6-2 or TRBV6-3 to TRBJ1-4; D gene ambiguous. Per the germline V gene, CDR1 is MNHEY and CDR2 is SVGEGT. V shed 0 bases and J shed 15 bases, with 11 bases lying between them. The CDR3 consists of 12 residues. The CDR3 loop is CASSYSAGKVFF. The CDR3 bases are TGTGCCAGCAGTTACTCAGCCGGGAAAGTGTTTTTT.

The table lists this clonotype with a few counts. V gene TRBV6-1 combines with J gene TRBJ2-3; 7 bases map to TRBD1. This CDR3 contains 16 residues. The V gene end was trimmed by 5 bases and the J gene end by 0 bases; junction bases not matched to a gene: 8. Germline V gene lookup returns CDR1 MNHNS and CDR2 SASEGT. In nucleotides, the CDR3 is TGTGCCAGCAGTTATACAGGGGACGGTAGCACAGATACGCAGTATTTT. Protein sequence: CASSYTGDGSTDTQYF.

This clonotype was observed at least ten times. The chain is built from TRBV28 and TRBJ1-4, with D possibly TRBD1 on 6 matching bases. The germline CDR1 and CDR2 sequences are MDHEN and SYDVKM. The V and J ends lost 10 bases and 8 bases respectively, with 17 bases between them. This CDR3 comprises 13 residues. The CDR3 protein is CATKTGRWEKLFF. The CDR3 DNA is TGTGCCACAAAGACAGGAAGGTGGGAAAAACTGTTTTTT.

The chain is built from TRBV4-1 and TRBJ1-6, with 7 bases identical to TRBD1. J was trimmed by 5 bases and V by 0 bases; bases with no gene match: 4. The CDR3 totals 16 residues. Germline-derived CDR1 and CDR2 are MGHRA and YSYEKL. Here the CDR3 DNA reads TGCGCCAGCAGCCAAGATAGAGGGGGCGATAATTCACCCCTCCACTTT. Amino acids: CASSQDRGGDNSPLHF.

This clonotype was picked up a small number of times. The chain has TRBV29-1 and TRBJ2-3; possibly TRBD1 or TRBD2 for D (5 bases each). Germline CDR1 SQVTM, CDR2 ANQGSEA. This CDR3 contains 14 residues. V gave up 7 bases and J gave up 6 bases, with 20 bases separating them. In DNA form, the CDR3 reads TGCAGCGCCGCCGGGGCTCCTAGGATGGATACGCAGTATTTT. Encoded protein: CSAAGAPRMDTQYF.

The sample holds a few counts of this clonotype. The J gene is TRBJ2-1, the V gene TRBV7-3; 9 nucleotides line up with TRBD2. After removal of 5 bases from V and 4 bases from J, the junction contained 6 bases not matched to a gene. Looked up from germline, CDR1 is SGHTA and CDR2 is FQGTGA. The CDR3 runs to 15 residues. The DNA of the CDR3 is TGTGCCAGCAGCCGACTAGCGGATACTTACAATGAGCAGTTCTTC. Its protein product is CASSRLADTYNEQFF.

V usage is TRBV29-1 and J usage is TRBJ1-2; D ambiguous. Trimming pared 5 bases from V and 2 bases from J, leaving 12 bases between. Germline V gives CDR1 SQVTM, CDR2 ANQGSEA. The CDR3 extends over 13 amino acids. The CDR3 loop is CSVCGEENYGYTF. In nucleotides, the CDR3 is TGCAGCGTTTGCGGGGAGGAGAACTATGGCTACACCTTC.